This T cell receptor beta chain was recorded in a study of T-cell memory formation after mild COVID-19. The overall study: TCR clusters mostly belonged to single donors. Whole-study findings and limits: Clones contracting day 15 to 85 were balanced CD4/CD8; later expanders leaned CD4+. There was no confirmation that second-wave clones peaking on day 37 were SARS-CoV-2 specific.

The germline V gene encodes CDR1 SQVTM and CDR2 ANQGSEA. Trimming stripped 1 base from V and 8 bases from J, with 24 bases between. There are 16 residues in the CDR3. This clonotype appeared a few times. What it binds is not known. 5'RACE primed from the constant segment yielded TCR alpha and TCR beta cDNA libraries bearing sample barcodes and UMIs. TCRdb analysed the 5' RACE reads with MiXCR anew, one entry per CDR3 protein. The sample records roughly 620,000 distinct CDR3 sequences, approximately 19% being singletons. Material: PBMCs or a T cell subset sorted from them (not recorded which). This TCR came from an adult woman who had mild COVID-19 (a few samples of this study predate the infection). Cell type and time point are not known. This rearrangement joins TRBV29-1 to TRBJ2-7; D gene uncertain. CDR3 DNA sequence: TGCAGCGTTGAAGGCCTTGGGCCGTCCAAGGCTGGGCAGCAGTACTTC. Translation: CSVEGLGPSKAGQQYF.